This passage covers 24 T cell receptor beta chains from one sample sequenced in a study of T cells in Graves' hyperthyroidism and ophthalmopathy. What was amplified from RNA transcripts were TCR beta CDR3 regions. During a first-round RT-PCR of the TCR CDR3, the HTBI primer set was used. MiXCR was run by TCRdb on the multiplex PCR reads, yielding one entry per CDR3 protein. The table records a few hundred thousand distinct CDR3 sequences, approximately 15% of them present only once. Sequencing was done on a sample of blood. These receptors were obtained from a woman in her twenties or thirties with Graves' hyperthyroidism that later progressed to Graves' ophthalmopathy.

The table lists this clonotype with many counts. This chain joins TRBV6-1 and TRBJ2-5, with 7 nucleotides matching TRBD2. Germline loops: CDR1 MNHNS, CDR2 SASEGT. Trimming removed 7 bases from V and 5 bases from J; junction bases left unmatched: 10. The length of the CDR3 is 14 residues. CDR3 sequence (DNA): TGTGCCAGCAAGGGAGCGGGACGTTACGAGACCCAGTACTTC. This codes for CASKGAGRYETQYF.

This clonotype was seen many times. This chain's CDR3 is CSVGTIHTDTQYF. CDR3 nucleotide sequence: TGCAGCGTCGGGACTATCCACACAGATACGCAGTATTTT. The chain joins TRBV29-1 to TRBJ2-3; 7 positions agree with TRBD2. The CDR3 totals 13 residues. Trimming removed 6 bases from V and 2 bases from J; junction bases left unmatched: 5. Germline lookup yields CDR1 SQVTM and CDR2 ANQGSEA.

This clonotype occurred many times. The J gene is TRBJ2-2, the V gene TRBV18; perhaps TRBD1 as D (5 bases). There are 14 residues in the CDR3. CDR1 is KGHSH, CDR2 LQKENI, per germline. Trimming removed 3 bases from V and 5 bases from J, with 10 bases in between. CDR3 in amino acids: CASSPREGTGELFF. The CDR3 DNA sequence: TGTGCCAGCTCACCCAGGGAAGGAACCGGGGAGCTGTTTTTT. Using reference TRBV18 and TRBJ2-2 for the parts outside the CDR3, the full variable domain is NAGVMQNPRHLVRRRGQEARLRCSPMKGHSHVYWYRQLPEEGLKFMVYLQKENIIDESGMPKERFSAEFPKEGPSILRIQQVVRGDSAAYFCASSPREGTGELFFGEGSRLTVL.

The V gene is TRBV28, the J gene TRBJ2-7, with TRBD1 matching 8 bases. With 4 bases clipped from V and 3 bases from J, the junction kept 8 bases outside the gene matches. The V gene's germline CDR1 is MDHEN and CDR2 SYDVKM. The CDR3 sequence is 15 residues long. CDR3 in DNA: TGTGCCAGCAGTTCGGGACAGGCAGGCCTCTACGAGCAGTACTTC. This gives the protein CASSSGQAGLYEQYF.

In this sample, this clonotype turned up many times. The chain couples TRBV10-3 to TRBJ2-3, with D perhaps matching TRBD1 (5 bases). The ends were cut back, 1 base at V and 0 bases at J, with 11 bases in the middle. The germline CDR1 and CDR2 sequences are ENHRY and SYGVKD. The CDR3 contains 16 residues. DNA of the CDR3: TGTGCCATCAGTGAGTTTCGACAGCACAGCACAGATACGCAGTATTTT. Its protein is CAISEFRQHSTDTQYF.

This clonotype was detected ten times or more. This chain joins TRBV6-1 and TRBJ2-5, with 8 bases aligning to TRBD2. Germline CDR1 is MNHNS and CDR2 is SASEGT. The junction had 10 bases not matched to a gene; V was cut back by 2 bases and J by 5 bases. This CDR3 is built from 16 residues. The CDR3 loop reads CASSESSGSRRETQYF. The CDR3 region has the DNA TGTGCCAGCAGTGAATCCAGCGGGAGCCGCCGGGAGACCCAGTACTTC.

There are many counts of this clonotype. The chain links TRBV15 to TRBJ1-6; D remains ambiguous. Germline loops: CDR1 LNHNV, CDR2 YYDKDF (reference sequence). The V and J ends lost 0 bases and 8 bases respectively, with 11 bases between them. This CDR3 has 15 residues. Here the CDR3 reads CATSRDWPGDSPLHF. CDR3 in DNA: TGTGCCACCAGCAGAGATTGGCCCGGGGATTCACCCCTCCACTTT.

This chain joins TRBV27 and TRBJ1-2, with 9 nucleotides matching TRBD1. This CDR3 is built from 13 residues. The V gene end was trimmed by 8 bases and the J gene end by 4 bases; junction bases not matched to a gene: 5. The germline V gene encodes CDR1 MNHEY and CDR2 SMNVEV (reference sequence). CDR3 residues: CASGPGQGYGYTF. CDR3 sequence (DNA): TGTGCCAGCGGACCGGGACAGGGCTATGGCTACACCTTC.

This clonotype was observed at least ten times. The chain combines TRBV12-3 or TRBV12-4 with TRBJ1-1; 9 bases align to TRBD1. V trimming: 6 bases; J trimming: 4 bases; junction bases outside the gene matches: 12. The CDR3 totals 16 residues. The CDR3 reads CASSPFGTGRSTEAFF. The CDR3 DNA follows: TGTGCCAGCAGCCCATTCGGGACAGGGAGATCCACTGAAGCTTTCTTT.

This clonotype was seen a few times. V gene TRBV7-9 combines with J gene TRBJ2-7, with unresolved D. The length of the CDR3 is 12 residues. V lost 2 bases, J lost 7 bases, and 9 bases lay in between. Germline CDR1 reads SEHNR; CDR2 reads FQNEAQ (reference sequence). Here the CDR3 reads CASSLKVWEQYF. The CDR3 DNA is TGTGCCAGCAGCTTAAAAGTTTGGGAGCAGTACTTC. The full variable domain, in which reference TRBV7-9 and TRBJ2-7 provide the parts outside the CDR3, is DTGVSQNPRHKITKRGQNVTFRCDPISEHNRLYWYRQTLGQGPEFLTYFQNEAQLEKSRLLSDRFSAERPKGSFSTLEIQRTEQGDSAMYLCASSLKVWEQYFGPGTRLTVT.

This clonotype was picked up many times. This rearrangement joins TRBV11-2 to TRBJ1-1; D unresolved. The CDR3 is made up of 12 amino acids. Trimming took off 5 bases at V and 2 bases at J, with 6 bases between the two ends. Germline CDR1 SGHAT, CDR2 FQNNGV. The CDR3, as DNA: TGTGCCAGCAGCCACACTAACACTGAAGCTTTCTTT. It translates to CASSHTNTEAFF.

This clonotype showed up just a few times. The rearrangement joins TRBV27 to TRBJ1-5; D is undetermined. The CDR3 extends over 13 amino acids. Germline lookup yields CDR1 MNHEY and CDR2 SMNVEV (reference sequence). V was shortened by 5 bases and J by 7 bases, with 12 bases between the two germline ends. The CDR3 here is CASSNGAVQPQHF. DNA for the CDR3: TGTGCCAGCAGTAACGGTGCGGTACAGCCCCAGCATTTT.

This clonotype was seen ten or more times. The chain is built from TRBV7-2 and TRBJ2-5; 8 nucleotides line up with TRBD1. Looked up from germline, CDR1 is SGHTA and CDR2 is FQGNSA. This CDR3 is built from 15 residues. V trimming: 4 bases; J trimming: 4 bases; junction bases outside the gene matches: 8. The CDR3 region is CASSSRTGWGETQYF. CDR3 in DNA: TGTGCCAGCAGCTCACGGACAGGGTGGGGAGAGACCCAGTACTTC.

The V call is TRBV19, the J call TRBJ1-1, with D tentatively TRBD1 (6 bases). The CDR3 spans 14 residues. Deletions cut 7 bases from V and 1 base from J, with 13 bases between. Germline V gene lookup returns CDR1 LNHDA and CDR2 SQIVND (reference sequence). DNA for the CDR3: TGTGCCAGTACCCCGACAGGTAAGAACACTGAAGCTTTCTTT. Translation gives CASTPTGKNTEAFF.

This clonotype turned up a few times. This sequence joins TRBV6-1 and TRBJ1-2; no reliable D call. Trimming removed 3 bases at V and 13 bases at J, with 9 bases between. The CDR3 length is 10 residues. Germline lookup yields CDR1 MNHNS and CDR2 SASEGT. In DNA, the CDR3 is TGTGCCAGCAGTGACACCCGGGGCACCTTC. Translating gives CASSDTRGTF.

V gene TRBV18 combines with J gene TRBJ1-1, with TRBD1 identical over 7 bases. This CDR3 is 13 amino acids long. Germline trimming cut 10 bases from V and 3 bases from J; bases unmatched to any gene: 8. Germline V gene sequence: CDR1 KGHSH, CDR2 LQKENI. The CDR3 protein is CATQGQSDTEAFF. The CDR3 DNA is TGTGCCACCCAGGGACAGAGCGACACTGAAGCTTTCTTT.

This clonotype was seen once. The chain is built from TRBV19 and TRBJ2-1; TRBD2 aligns across 14 bases. Germline V gives CDR1 LNHDA, CDR2 SQIVND (reference sequence). The trim removed 5 bases at V and 6 bases at J, leaving 9 bases unmatched. The CDR3 has 17 residues. In DNA, the CDR3 is TGTGCCAGTAGTGTCCGCCTGACTAGCGGGGGGGGCAATGAGCAGTTCTTC. As protein: CASSVRLTSGGGNEQFF.

This clonotype was found a few times. This chain uses TRBV19 with TRBJ1-6, with TRBD1 identical over 7 bases. The germline CDR1 and CDR2 sequences are LNHDA and SQIVND (reference sequence). This CDR3 contains 15 residues. V gave up 4 bases and J gave up 5 bases; unmatched junction bases: 5. The CDR3: CASSSSGTDNSPLHF. The DNA for the CDR3 is TGTGCCAGTAGTAGCTCGGGGACAGATAATTCACCCCTCCACTTT.

This clonotype was counted a few times. The chain joins TRBV29-1 to TRBJ2-7; D is perhaps TRBD1 or TRBD2 (5 bases each). Germline V CDR1 and CDR2: SQVTM, ANQGSEA. V was trimmed by 5 bases and J by 0 bases, leaving 17 bases between them. The CDR3 spans 15 residues. The DNA of the CDR3 is TGCAGCGTTAAACTCTTCGGGACGGACTCCTACGAGCAGTACTTC. Translating gives CSVKLFGTDSYEQYF.

This clonotype was seen ten or more times. The rearrangement joins TRBV3-1 to TRBJ2-2; the D gene could be TRBD1 or TRBD2 (5 bases each). Trimming removed 4 bases from V and 9 bases from J, with 9 bases in between. The CDR3 is made up of 12 amino acids. The germline CDR1 and CDR2 sequences are LGHDT and YNNKEL (reference sequence). DNA for the CDR3: TGTGCCAGCAGCCCCGGGACGAGGGAGCTGTTTTTT. Translation gives CASSPGTRELFF.

This clonotype was seen repeatedly, ten times or more. V and J are TRBV28 and TRBJ2-7, with 13 nucleotides matching TRBD2. In germline, CDR1 is MDHEN, CDR2 SYDVKM. The CDR3 has 15 residues. J gave up 2 bases and V 4 bases, and 2 bases lay outside the gene matches. CDR3 loop: CASSSGTSGTYEQYF. In DNA, the CDR3 is TGTGCCAGCAGTTCCGGGACTAGCGGGACCTACGAGCAGTACTTC.

The V gene is TRBV9, the J gene TRBJ2-5; perhaps TRBD2 as D (6 bases). The CDR3 sequence is 15 residues long. Trimming stripped 2 bases from V and 2 bases from J, with 13 bases between. Germline assignment: CDR1 SGDLS and CDR2 YYNGEE. The CDR3 loop reads CASSVLGGPQETQYF. CDR3 DNA: TGTGCCAGCAGCGTTTTAGGAGGGCCTCAAGAGACCCAGTACTTC.

This clonotype was counted at least ten times. The J gene is TRBJ2-7, the V gene TRBV20-1, with D possibly TRBD1 on 6 matching bases. The CDR3 has 14 amino acids. Trimming left V 2 bases short and J 2 bases short, with 13 bases between. Per germline, CDR1 DFQATT and CDR2 SNEGSKA (reference sequence). CDR3 protein: CSARPRQETYEQYF. In DNA, the CDR3 is TGCAGTGCTAGACCCCGACAGGAGACCTACGAGCAGTACTTC.

This clonotype was picked up many times. The chain links TRBV27 to TRBJ1-5; D perhaps matches TRBD1 (6 bases). From germline, CDR1 is MNHEY and CDR2 SMNVEV (reference sequence). The V end was cut by 2 bases, the J end by 1 base, with 9 bases between. This CDR3 contains 15 residues. This CDR3 is CASSLEGGSNQPQHF. For the CDR3, the DNA is TGTGCCAGCAGTTTAGAGGGGGGGAGCAATCAGCCCCAGCATTTT.